This T cell receptor beta chain was recorded in a study of CD8 T cells in Susac syndrome. This CDR3 contains 14 residues. The V and J ends lost 5 bases and 6 bases, in that order; junction bases with no gene match: 8. Looked up from germline, CDR1 is SQVTM and CDR2 is ANQGSEA. About 0.5 to 1 ug RNA was reverse transcribed with random hexamers. Across 54 Vbeta and 13 Jbeta, TCR beta CDR3 was amplified with immunoSEQ multiplex PCR. Each CDR3 protein gets one entry after TCRdb re-called the immunoSEQ multiplex PCR reads with MiXCR. The sample consists of 78,000 or so distinct CDR3 sequences, roughly 94% of them appearing once. From blood CD8+ and CD4+ T cells, the TCR beta chain was sequenced. The multiple sclerosis control group was made up of treatment-naive patients with stable or active relapsing-remitting disease. Bulk CD8+ and CD4+ cells came from magnetic negative isolation; CD8+ TEMRA by FACS.

The specimen sequenced was CD8+ T cells from PBMCs. The rearrangement links TRBV29-1 to TRBJ2-7, with TRBD2 matching 12 bases. The TCR originated in a human donor with multiple sclerosis. CDR3 residues: CSVNLLAGGFEQYF. The CDR3 coding sequence is TGCAGCGTTAATCTCCTAGCGGGAGGGTTCGAGCAGTACTTC.